What follows is one T cell receptor (beta chain) and its context. Its specificity is not known. Data came from immunoSEQ multiplex PCR; TCRdb stores just in-frame clones and leaves some out. The sample has 90,000 to 150,000 clones, more than 85% seen once. The data originate from a study of T cell responses to AZD1222 COVID-19 vaccine. Overall study findings and caveats: Among the donors, most were white British and more were female, and clonal diversity was possibly underestimated.

Trimming at V came to 3 bases and at J to 3 bases, leaving 5 bases not matched to a gene. This CDR3 has 15 residues. From germline, CDR1 is SGDLS and CDR2 YYNGEE. The source material was peripheral blood, sampled 28 days after the second AZD1222 dose. This TCR came from an adult who received the AZD1222 COVID-19 vaccine. V and J are TRBV9 and TRBJ2-3; 9 bases are a match to TRBD2. The CDR3 is CASSETGLATDTQYF. The CDR3 bases are TGTGCCAGCAGCGAGACGGGACTAGCAACAGATACGCAGTATTTT. Combining the CDR3 with reference TRBV9 and TRBJ2-3 gives the whole variable domain DSGVTQTPKHLITATGQRVTLRCSPRSGDLSVYWYQQSLDQGLQFLIQYYNGEERAKGNILERFSAQQFPDLHSELNLSSLELGDSALYFCASSETGLATDTQYFGPGTRLTVL.